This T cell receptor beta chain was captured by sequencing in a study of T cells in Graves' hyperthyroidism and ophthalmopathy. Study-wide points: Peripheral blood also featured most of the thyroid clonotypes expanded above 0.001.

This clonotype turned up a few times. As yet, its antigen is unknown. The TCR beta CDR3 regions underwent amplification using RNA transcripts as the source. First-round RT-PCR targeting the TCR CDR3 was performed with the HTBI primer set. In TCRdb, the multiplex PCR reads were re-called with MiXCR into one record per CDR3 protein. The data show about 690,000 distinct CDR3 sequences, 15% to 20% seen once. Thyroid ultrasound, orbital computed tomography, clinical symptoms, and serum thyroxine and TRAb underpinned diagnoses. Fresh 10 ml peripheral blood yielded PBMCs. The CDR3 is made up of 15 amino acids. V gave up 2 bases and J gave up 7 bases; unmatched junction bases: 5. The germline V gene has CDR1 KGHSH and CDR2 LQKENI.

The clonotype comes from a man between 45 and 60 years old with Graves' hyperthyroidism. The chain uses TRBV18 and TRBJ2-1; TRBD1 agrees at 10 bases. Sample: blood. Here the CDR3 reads CASSPDGQGGNEQFF. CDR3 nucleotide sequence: TGTGCCAGCTCACCAGACGGACAGGGGGGAAATGAGCAGTTCTTC.